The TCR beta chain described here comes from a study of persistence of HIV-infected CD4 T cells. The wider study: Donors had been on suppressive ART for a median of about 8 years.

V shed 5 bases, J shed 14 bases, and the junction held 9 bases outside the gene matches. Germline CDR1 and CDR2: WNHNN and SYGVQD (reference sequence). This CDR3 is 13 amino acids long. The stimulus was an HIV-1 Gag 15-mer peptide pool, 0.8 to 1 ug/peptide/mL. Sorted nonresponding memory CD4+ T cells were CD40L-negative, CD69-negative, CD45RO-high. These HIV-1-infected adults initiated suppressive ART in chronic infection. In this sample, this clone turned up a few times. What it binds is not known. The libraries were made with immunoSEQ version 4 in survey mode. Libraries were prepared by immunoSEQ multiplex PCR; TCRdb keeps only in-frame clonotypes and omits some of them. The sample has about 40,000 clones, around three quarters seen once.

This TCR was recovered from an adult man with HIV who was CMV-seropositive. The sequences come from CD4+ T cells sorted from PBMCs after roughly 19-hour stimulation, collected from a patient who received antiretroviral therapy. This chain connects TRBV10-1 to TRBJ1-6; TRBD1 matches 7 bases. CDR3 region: CASSRDSGRSLHF. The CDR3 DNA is TGCGCCAGCAGTCGGGACAGTGGAAGGTCCCTCCACTTT.